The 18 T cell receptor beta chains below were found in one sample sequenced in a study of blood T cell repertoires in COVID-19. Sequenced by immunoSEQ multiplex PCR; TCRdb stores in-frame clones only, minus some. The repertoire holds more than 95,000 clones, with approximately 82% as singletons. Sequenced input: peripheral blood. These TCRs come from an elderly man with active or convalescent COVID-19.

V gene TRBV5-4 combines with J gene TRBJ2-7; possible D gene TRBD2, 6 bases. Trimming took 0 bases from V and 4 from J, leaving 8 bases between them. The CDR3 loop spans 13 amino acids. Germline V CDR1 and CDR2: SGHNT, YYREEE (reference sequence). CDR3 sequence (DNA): TGTGCCAGCAGCTTGGGGGGGGAATACGAGCAGTACTTC. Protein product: CASSLGGEYEQYF.

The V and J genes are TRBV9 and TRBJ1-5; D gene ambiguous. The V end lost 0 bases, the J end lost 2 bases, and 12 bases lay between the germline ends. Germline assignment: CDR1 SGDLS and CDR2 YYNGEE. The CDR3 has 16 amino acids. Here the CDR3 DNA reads TGTGCCAGCAGCGTAGGAGAGGGAGAAGGCAATCAGCCCCAGCATTTT. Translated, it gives CASSVGEGEGNQPQHF.

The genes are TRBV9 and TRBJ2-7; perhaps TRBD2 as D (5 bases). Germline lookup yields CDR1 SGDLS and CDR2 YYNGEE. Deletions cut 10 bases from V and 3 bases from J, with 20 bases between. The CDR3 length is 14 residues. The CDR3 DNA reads TGTGCCTCCAGCCCTGAGGGCCAGATCTACGAGCAGTACTTC. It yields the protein CASSPEGQIYEQYF.

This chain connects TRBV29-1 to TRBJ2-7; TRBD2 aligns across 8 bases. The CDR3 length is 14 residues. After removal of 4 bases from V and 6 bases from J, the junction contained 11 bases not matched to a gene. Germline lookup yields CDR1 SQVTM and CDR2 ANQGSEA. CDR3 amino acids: CSVGPGGGEREQYF. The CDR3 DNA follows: TGCAGCGTTGGCCCGGGGGGGGGCGAACGCGAGCAGTACTTC.

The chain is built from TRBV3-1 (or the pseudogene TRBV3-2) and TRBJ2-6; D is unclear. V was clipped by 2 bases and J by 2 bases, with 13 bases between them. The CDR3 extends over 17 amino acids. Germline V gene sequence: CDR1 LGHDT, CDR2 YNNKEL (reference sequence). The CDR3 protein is CASSQRFPVPGANVLTF. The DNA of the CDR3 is TGTGCCAGCAGCCAACGTTTCCCCGTCCCTGGGGCCAACGTCCTGACTTTC.

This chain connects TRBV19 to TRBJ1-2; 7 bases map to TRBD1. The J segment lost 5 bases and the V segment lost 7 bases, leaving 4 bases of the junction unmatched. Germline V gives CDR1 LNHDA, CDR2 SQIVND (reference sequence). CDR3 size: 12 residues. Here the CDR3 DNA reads TGTGCCAGTACCCCGACAGGGTATGGCTACACCTTC. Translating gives CASTPTGYGYTF.

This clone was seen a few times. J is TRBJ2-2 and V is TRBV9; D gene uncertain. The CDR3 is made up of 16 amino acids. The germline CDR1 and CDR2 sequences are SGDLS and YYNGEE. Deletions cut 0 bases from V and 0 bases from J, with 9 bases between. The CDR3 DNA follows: TGTGCCAGCAGCGTAGGGGCCGCTACGAACACCGGGGAGCTGTTTTTT. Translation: CASSVGAATNTGELFF.

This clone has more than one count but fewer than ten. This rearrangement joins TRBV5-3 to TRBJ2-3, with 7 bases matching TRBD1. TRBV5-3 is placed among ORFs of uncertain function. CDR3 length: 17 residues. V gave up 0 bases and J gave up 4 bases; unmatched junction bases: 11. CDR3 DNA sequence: TGTGCCAGAAGCTTGGCCAAGTACAGGGGTCTGCCAGATACGCAGTATTTT. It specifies CARSLAKYRGLPDTQYF.

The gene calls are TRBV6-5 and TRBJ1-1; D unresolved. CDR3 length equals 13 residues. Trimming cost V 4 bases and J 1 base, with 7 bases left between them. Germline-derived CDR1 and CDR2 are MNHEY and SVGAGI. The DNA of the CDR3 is TGTGCCAGCAGTTGGGCAGAGAACACTGAAGCTTTCTTT. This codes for CASSWAENTEAFF.

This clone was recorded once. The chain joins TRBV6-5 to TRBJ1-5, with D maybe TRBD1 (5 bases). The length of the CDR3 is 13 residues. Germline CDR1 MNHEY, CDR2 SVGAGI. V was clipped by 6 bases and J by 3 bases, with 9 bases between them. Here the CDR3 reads CASRQDPNQPQHF. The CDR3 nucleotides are TGTGCCAGCAGACAGGACCCCAATCAGCCCCAGCATTTT.

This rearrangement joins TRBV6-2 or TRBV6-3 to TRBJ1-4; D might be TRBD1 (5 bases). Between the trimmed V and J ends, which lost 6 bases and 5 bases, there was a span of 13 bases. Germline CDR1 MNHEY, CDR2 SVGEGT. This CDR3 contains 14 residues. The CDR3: CASSRQSENEKLFF. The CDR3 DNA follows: TGTGCCAGCAGCCGACAGTCGGAAAATGAAAAACTGTTTTTT.

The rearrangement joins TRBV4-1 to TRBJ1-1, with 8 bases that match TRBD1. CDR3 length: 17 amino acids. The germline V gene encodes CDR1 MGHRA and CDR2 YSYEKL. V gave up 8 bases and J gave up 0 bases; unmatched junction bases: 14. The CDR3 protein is CASVGISGGPMNTEAFF. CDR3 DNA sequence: TGCGCCAGCGTGGGAATTTCAGGGGGCCCCATGAACACTGAAGCTTTCTTT.

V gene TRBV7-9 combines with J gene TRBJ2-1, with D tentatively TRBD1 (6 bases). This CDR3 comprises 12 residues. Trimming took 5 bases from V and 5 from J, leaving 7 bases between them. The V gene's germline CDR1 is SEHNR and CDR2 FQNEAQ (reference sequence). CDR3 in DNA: TGTGCCAGCAGCCGGGACAACAATGAGCAGTTCTTC. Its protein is CASSRDNNEQFF.

The CDR3 DNA reads TGTGCCAGCAGCCAAGGACTTACAAGCGGGGAGCAGTTCTTC. Its protein product is CASSQGLTSGEQFF. This sequence joins TRBV14 and TRBJ2-1, with D tentatively TRBD2 (6 bases). V was clipped by 1 base and J by 10 bases, with 14 bases between them. CDR3 length equals 14 residues. Germline values: CDR1 SGHDN, CDR2 FVKESK.

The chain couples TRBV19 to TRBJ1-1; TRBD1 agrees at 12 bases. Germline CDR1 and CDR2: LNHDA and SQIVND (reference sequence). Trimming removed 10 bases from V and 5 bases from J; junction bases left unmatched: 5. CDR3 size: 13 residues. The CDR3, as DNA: TGTGCCACCGGGACAGGGGGCCGGACTGAAGCTTTCTTT. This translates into CATGTGGRTEAFF. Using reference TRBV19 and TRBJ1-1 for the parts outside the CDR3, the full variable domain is DGGITQSPKYLFRKEGQNVTLSCEQNLNHDAMYWYRQDPGQGLRLIYYSQIVNDFQKGDIAEGYSVSREKKESFPLTVTSAQKNPTAFYLCATGTGGRTEAFFGQGTRLTVV.

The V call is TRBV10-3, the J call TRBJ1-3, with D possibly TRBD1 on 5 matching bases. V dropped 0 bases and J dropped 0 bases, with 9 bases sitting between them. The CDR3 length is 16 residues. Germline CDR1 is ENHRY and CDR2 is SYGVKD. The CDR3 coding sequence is TGTGCCATCAGTGAGTCAAGGACACTCTCTGGAAACACCATATATTTT. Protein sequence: CAISESRTLSGNTIYF.

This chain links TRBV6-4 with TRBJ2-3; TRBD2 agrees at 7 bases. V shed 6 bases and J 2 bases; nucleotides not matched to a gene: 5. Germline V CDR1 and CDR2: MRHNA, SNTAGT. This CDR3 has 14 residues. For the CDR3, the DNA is TGTGCCAGCAGACTAGCGTGGGACACAGATACGCAGTATTTT. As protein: CASRLAWDTDTQYF.

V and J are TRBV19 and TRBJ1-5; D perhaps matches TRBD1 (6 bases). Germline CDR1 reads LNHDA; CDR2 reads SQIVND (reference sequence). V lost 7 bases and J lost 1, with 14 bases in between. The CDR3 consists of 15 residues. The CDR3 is CASTTGPLSNQPQHF. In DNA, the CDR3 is TGTGCCAGTACGACAGGACCCTTAAGCAATCAGCCCCAGCATTTT.